These 9 T cell receptor beta chains share one sample of origin, sequenced in a study of beta chain features in type 1 diabetes (dated by TCRdb to 2017 to 2018). Library generation was performed with the immunoSEQ multiplex PCR assay. The High Capacity cDNA Reverse Transcription Kit was used to reverse transcribe all of the isolated RNA, meaning that expressed TCRB transcripts were what got sequenced. The immuneACCESS repertoire file appears here via TCRdb, limited to in-frame rearrangements. These files lack a portion of the clones; in checked studies, under half of the deficit traces to unresolved V genes, and the cause of the others is not known. For this sample there are some 150,000 clones; 9.7% appear just once. The ten most abundant clones make up nearly 0.65% of the sample. Sequences were obtained from central memory CD4+ T cells from blood. The receptors were gathered from a woman aged 40 to 55 in good health.

The chain's CDR3 is CASSLAQGSYGYTF. The CDR3 coding sequence is TGTGCCAGCAGCTTGGCCCAGGGCAGCTATGGCTACACCTTC. The V and J genes are TRBV5-6 and TRBJ1-2; a possible D gene is TRBD1 (5 bases). Germline loops: CDR1 SGHDT, CDR2 YYEEEE. This CDR3 has 14 residues. Between the trimmed V and J ends, which lost 0 bases and 4 bases, there was a span of 10 bases.

This clone has only a few counts. This chain connects TRBV6-6 to TRBJ2-7; the D gene is possibly TRBD1 (6 bases). CDR3 length: 14 amino acids. V gave up 5 bases and J gave up 4 bases, with 15 bases separating them. Germline values: CDR1 MNHNY, CDR2 SVGAGI (reference sequence). The CDR3 is CASSGADSGYEQYF. The CDR3 coding sequence is TGTGCCAGCAGTGGAGCGGACAGTGGATACGAGCAGTACTTC.

This clone was picked up a small number of times. CDR3 residues: CASSYGQKDLEAFF. The CDR3 region has the DNA TGTGCCAGCAGTTACGGCCAGAAAGATTTAGAAGCTTTCTTT. J is TRBJ1-1 and V is TRBV6-5; no definite D call. This CDR3 region has 14 residues. The ends were cut back, 2 bases at V and 8 bases at J, with 15 bases in the middle. CDR1 MNHEY and CDR2 SVGAGI come from the germline V gene.

The chain couples TRBV6-5 to TRBJ2-5, with 9 bases aligning to TRBD1. Losses at the gene ends were 0 bases for V and 5 bases for J; bases not matched to a gene: 4. Germline loops: CDR1 MNHEY, CDR2 SVGAGI. This CDR3 comprises 15 residues. This CDR3 is CASSYSVGQGETQYF. In DNA, the CDR3 is TGTGCCAGCAGTTACTCGGTCGGACAGGGGGAGACCCAGTACTTC.

This clone was seen a handful of times. The rearrangement joins TRBV10-3 to TRBJ1-3; 11 bases are shared with TRBD1. Germline V gene data show CDR1 as ENHRY and CDR2 as SYGVKD. This CDR3 is 14 amino acids long. V lost 8 bases and J lost 0; bases outside the gene matches: 0. The CDR3 here is CAIGTGGSGNTIYF. The CDR3 bases are TGTGCCATCGGGACAGGGGGCTCTGGAAACACCATATATTTT.

This clone has only a few counts. V gene TRBV10-3 combines with J gene TRBJ1-5; D is unresolved. Germline loops: CDR1 ENHRY, CDR2 SYGVKD. The CDR3 covers 12 residues. Trimming pared 6 bases from V and 4 bases from J, leaving 7 bases between. CDR3 protein: CAIRADNQPQHF. Written as DNA, the CDR3 is TGTGCCATCAGGGCAGATAATCAGCCCCAGCATTTT.

At least ten counts were recorded for this clone. The chain is built from TRBV5-8 and TRBJ2-6; D might be TRBD2 (5 bases). The CDR3 length is 15 residues. Looked up from germline, CDR1 is SGHTS and CDR2 is YDEGEE. Deletions cut 3 bases from V and 1 base from J, with 8 bases between. CDR3 in DNA: TGTGCCAGCAGCTCGCGAGGGTCTGGGGCCAACGTCCTGACTTTC. This codes for CASSSRGSGANVLTF.

The table lists this clone with a few counts. The rearrangement links TRBV18 to TRBJ2-4, with D uncertain. The CDR3 covers 15 residues. Germline V gene data show CDR1 as KGHSH and CDR2 as LQKENI. V was clipped by 3 bases and J by 0 bases, with 9 bases between them. The CDR3 protein is CASSPPEVAKNIQYF. The CDR3 DNA follows: TGTGCCAGCTCACCGCCAGAGGTAGCCAAAAACATTCAGTACTTC. The full variable domain, rest sourced from reference TRBV18 and TRBJ2-4, is NAGVMQNPRHLVRRRGQEARLRCSPMKGHSHVYWYRQLPEEGLKFMVYLQKENIIDESGMPKERFSAEFPKEGPSILRIQQVVRGDSAAYFCASSPPEVAKNIQYFGAGTRLSVL.

V usage is TRBV5-1 and J usage is TRBJ1-1; D remains unclear. This CDR3 has 13 amino acids. The germline V gene has CDR1 SGHRS and CDR2 YFSETQ. Trimming cost V 2 bases and J 5 bases, with 10 bases left between them. The CDR3 DNA follows: TGCGCCAGCAGCTTAGAAGGGAGGACTGAAGCTTTCTTT. Residues: CASSLEGRTEAFF.